This T cell receptor beta chain was identified in a study of Graves' ophthalmopathy and Graves' hyperthyroidism. Germline V gene sequence: CDR1 MNHNY, CDR2 SVGAGI (reference sequence). Unmatched junction bases numbered 1, after V lost 10 bases and J lost 2 bases. The CDR3 loop spans 11 amino acids. There are many counts of this clonotype. RNA transcripts provided the template for amplifying TCR beta CDR3 regions. A first-round RT-PCR used HTBI primers, followed by a second-round multiplex PCR. One entry per CDR3 protein, called by TCRdb with MiXCR from the multiplex PCR reads. Of roughly 1.1 million distinct CDR3 sequences in the sample, around a third are singletons; the top ten hold around 10%.

The specimen was peripheral blood or thyroid tissue (not recorded which). The source of this sequence is an adult man with Graves' hyperthyroidism. The chain has TRBV6-6 and TRBJ2-7; TRBD2 matches 8 bases. CDR3 sequence (DNA): TGTGCCACGGGACTAGCCTACGAGCAGTACTTC. Encoded protein: CATGLAYEQYF.